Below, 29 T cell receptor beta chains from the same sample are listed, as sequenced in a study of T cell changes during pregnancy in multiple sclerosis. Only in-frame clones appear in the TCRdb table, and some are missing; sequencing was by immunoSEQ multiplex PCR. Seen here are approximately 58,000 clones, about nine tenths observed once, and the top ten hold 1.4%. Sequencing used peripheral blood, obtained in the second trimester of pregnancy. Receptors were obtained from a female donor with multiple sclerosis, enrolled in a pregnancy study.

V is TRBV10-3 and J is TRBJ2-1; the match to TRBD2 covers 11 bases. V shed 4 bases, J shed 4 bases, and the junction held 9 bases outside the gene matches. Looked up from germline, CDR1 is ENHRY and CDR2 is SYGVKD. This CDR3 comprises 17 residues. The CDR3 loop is CAISGQGGTSGYNEQFF. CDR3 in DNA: TGTGCCATCAGTGGGCAGGGGGGGACTAGCGGATACAATGAGCAGTTCTTC.

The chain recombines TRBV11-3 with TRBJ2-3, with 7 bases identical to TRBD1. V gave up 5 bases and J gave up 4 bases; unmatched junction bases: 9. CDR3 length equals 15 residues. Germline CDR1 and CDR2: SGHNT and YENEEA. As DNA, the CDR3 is TGTGCCAGCAGCCGAACAGGGGCCTCGCCAGATACGCAGTATTTT. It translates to CASSRTGASPDTQYF. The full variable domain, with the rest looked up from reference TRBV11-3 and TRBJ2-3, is EAGVVQSPRYKIIEKKQPVAFWCNPISGHNTLYWYLQNLGQGPELLIRYENEEAVDDSQLPKDRFSAERLKGVDSTLKIQPAELGDSAVYLCASSRTGASPDTQYFGPGTRLTVL.

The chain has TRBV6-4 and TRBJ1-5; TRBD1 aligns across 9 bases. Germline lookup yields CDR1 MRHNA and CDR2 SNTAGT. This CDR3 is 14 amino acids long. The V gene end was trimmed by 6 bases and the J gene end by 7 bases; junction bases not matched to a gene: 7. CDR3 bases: TGTGCCAGCAGCCCGGGACAGGGAGAACAGCCCCAGCATTTT. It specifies CASSPGQGEQPQHF.

The CDR3 sequence: CASSGTGLTDTQYF. As DNA, the CDR3 is TGCGCCAGCAGCGGGACAGGGTTGACAGATACGCAGTATTTT. This sequence joins TRBV5-1 and TRBJ2-3, with TRBD1 identical over 9 bases. This CDR3 region has 14 residues. CDR1 and CDR2 from the germline V gene are SGHRS and YFSETQ. J gave up 3 bases and V 4 bases, and 3 bases lay outside the gene matches.

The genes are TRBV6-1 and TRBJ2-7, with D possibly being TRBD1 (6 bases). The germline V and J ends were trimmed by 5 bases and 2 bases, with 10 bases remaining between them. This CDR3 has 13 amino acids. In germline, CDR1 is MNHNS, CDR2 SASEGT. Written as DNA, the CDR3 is TGTGCCAGCAGTCCGGACAGCCCCTACGAGCAGTACTTC. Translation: CASSPDSPYEQYF.

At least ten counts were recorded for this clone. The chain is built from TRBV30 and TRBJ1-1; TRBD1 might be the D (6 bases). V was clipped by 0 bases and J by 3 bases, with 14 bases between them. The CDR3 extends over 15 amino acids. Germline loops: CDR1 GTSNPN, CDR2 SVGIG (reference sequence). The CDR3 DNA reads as TGTGCCTGGAGTGTACGTCAGGGGCCCCACACTGAAGCTTTCTTT. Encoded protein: CAWSVRQGPHTEAFF.

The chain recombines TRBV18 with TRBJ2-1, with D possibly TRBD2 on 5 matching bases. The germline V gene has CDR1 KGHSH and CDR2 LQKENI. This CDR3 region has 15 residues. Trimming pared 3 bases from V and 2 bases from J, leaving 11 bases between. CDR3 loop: CASSPGEQTYNEQFF. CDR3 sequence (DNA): TGTGCCAGCTCACCCGGGGAGCAGACCTACAATGAGCAGTTCTTC.

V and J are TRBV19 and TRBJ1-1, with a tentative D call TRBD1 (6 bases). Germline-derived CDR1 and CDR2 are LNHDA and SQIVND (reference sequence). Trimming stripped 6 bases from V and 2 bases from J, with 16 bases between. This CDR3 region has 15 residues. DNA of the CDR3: TGTGCCAGTAGGATGGACAGAAGAGACAACACTGAAGCTTTCTTT. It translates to CASRMDRRDNTEAFF.

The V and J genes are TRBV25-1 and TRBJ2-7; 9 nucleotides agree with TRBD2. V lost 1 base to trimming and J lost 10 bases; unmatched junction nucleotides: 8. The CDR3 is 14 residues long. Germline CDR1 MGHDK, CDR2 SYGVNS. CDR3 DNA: TGTGCCAGCAGTGAATCCCCCCTAGCGGGAAAACAGTACTTC. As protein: CASSESPLAGKQYF.

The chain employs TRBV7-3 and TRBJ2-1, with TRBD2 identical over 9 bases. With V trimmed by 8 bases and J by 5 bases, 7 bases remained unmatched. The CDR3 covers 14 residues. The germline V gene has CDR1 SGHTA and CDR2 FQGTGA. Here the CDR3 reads CASPAGGYHNEQFF. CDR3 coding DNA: TGTGCCAGCCCAGCGGGAGGTTACCACAATGAGCAGTTCTTC.

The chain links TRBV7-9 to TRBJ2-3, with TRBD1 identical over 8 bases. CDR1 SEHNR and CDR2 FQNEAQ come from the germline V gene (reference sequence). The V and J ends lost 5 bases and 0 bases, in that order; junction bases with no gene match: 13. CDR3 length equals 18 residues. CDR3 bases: TGTGCCAGCAGCCACCCGGACAGGGTTCCTACTAGCACAGATACGCAGTATTTT. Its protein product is CASSHPDRVPTSTDTQYF.

The CDR3 bases are TGTGCCAGTAGCGGACTAGCGGAGCTCCCCTACGAGCAGTACTTC. Translated: CASSGLAELPYEQYF. The gene calls are TRBV19 and TRBJ2-7; TRBD2 matches 10 bases. This CDR3 has 15 amino acids. The germline V gene encodes CDR1 LNHDA and CDR2 SQIVND (reference sequence). V lost 6 bases, J lost 2 bases, and 7 bases stayed unmatched.

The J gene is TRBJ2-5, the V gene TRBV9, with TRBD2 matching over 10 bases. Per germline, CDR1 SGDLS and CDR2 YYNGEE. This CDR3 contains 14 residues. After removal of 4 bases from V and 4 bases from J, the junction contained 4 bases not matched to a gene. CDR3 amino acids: CASSPAGGRETQYF. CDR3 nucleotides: TGTGCCAGCAGCCCAGCGGGGGGGAGAGAGACCCAGTACTTC.

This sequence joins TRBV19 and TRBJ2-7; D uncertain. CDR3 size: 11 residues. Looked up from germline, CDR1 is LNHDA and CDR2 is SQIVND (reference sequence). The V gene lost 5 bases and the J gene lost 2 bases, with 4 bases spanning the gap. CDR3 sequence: CASSSAYEQYF. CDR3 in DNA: TGTGCCAGTAGTTCGGCCTACGAGCAGTACTTC.

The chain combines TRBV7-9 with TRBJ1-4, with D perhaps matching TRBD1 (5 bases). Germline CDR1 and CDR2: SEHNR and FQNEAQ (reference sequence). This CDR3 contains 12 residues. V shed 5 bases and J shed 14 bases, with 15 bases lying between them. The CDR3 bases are TGTGCCAGCAGCGCTGGGGCAGGAAGGCTGTTTTTT. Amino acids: CASSAGAGRLFF.

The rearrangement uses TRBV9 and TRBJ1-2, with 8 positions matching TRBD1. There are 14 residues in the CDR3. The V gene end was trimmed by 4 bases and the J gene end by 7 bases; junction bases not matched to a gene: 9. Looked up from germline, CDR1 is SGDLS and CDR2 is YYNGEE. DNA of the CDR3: TGTGCCAGCAGCCAAGGACAGGGTGTATCTGGCTACACCTTC. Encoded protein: CASSQGQGVSGYTF. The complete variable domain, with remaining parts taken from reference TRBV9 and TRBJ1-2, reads DSGVTQTPKHLITATGQRVTLRCSPRSGDLSVYWYQQSLDQGLQFLIQYYNGEERAKGNILERFSAQQFPDLHSELNLSSLELGDSALYFCASSQGQGVSGYTFGSGTRLTVV.

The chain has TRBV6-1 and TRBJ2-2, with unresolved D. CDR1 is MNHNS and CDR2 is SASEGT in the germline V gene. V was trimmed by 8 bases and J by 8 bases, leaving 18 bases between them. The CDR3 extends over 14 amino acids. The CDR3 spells CASGTVPSSGELFF. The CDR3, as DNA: TGTGCCAGCGGAACAGTGCCATCTTCGGGGGAGCTGTTTTTT.

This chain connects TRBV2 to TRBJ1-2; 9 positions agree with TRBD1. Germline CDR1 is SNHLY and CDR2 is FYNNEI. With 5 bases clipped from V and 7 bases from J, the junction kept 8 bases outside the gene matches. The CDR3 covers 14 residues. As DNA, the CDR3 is TGTGCCAGCAGTCCGGGACAGGGATTCGGTGGCTACACCTTC. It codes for CASSPGQGFGGYTF. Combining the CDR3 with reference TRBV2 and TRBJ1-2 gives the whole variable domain EPEVTQTPSHQVTQMGQEVILRCVPISNHLYFYWYRQILGQKVEFLVSFYNNEISEKSEIFDDQFSVERPDGSNFTLKIRSTKLEDSAMYFCASSPGQGFGGYTFGSGTRLTVV.

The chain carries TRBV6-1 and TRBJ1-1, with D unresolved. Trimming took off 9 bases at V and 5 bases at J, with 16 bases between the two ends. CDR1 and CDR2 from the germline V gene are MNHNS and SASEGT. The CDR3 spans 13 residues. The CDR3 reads CASPGAAGTEAFF. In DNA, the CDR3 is TGTGCCAGTCCAGGTGCCGCCGGTACTGAAGCTTTCTTT.

The CDR3 here is CSAVNSNYGYTF. CDR3 in DNA: TGCAGCGCCGTAAACTCTAACTATGGCTACACCTTC. The chain links TRBV29-1 to TRBJ1-2, with D uncertain. There are 12 residues in the CDR3. V was trimmed by 7 bases and J by 0 bases, leaving 9 bases between them. Germline values: CDR1 SQVTM, CDR2 ANQGSEA.

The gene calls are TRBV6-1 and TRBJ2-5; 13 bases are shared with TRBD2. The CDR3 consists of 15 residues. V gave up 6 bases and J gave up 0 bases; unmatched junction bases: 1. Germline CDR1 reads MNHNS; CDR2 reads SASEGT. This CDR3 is CASRGLAGDQETQYF. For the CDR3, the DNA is TGTGCCAGCAGAGGACTAGCGGGAGACCAAGAGACCCAGTACTTC.

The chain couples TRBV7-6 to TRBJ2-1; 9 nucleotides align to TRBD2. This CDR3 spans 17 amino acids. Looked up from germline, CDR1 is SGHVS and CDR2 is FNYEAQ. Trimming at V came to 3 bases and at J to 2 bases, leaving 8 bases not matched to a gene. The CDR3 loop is CASSLYSWTSAYNEQFF. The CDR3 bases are TGTGCCAGCAGCTTGTATAGCTGGACTAGCGCCTACAATGAGCAGTTCTTC.

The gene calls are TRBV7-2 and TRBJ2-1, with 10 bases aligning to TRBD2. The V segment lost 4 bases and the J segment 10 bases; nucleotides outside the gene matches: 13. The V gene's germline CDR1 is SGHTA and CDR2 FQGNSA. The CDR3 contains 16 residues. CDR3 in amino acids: CASSSPTLAGFEEQFF. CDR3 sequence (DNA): TGTGCCAGCAGCTCCCCTACACTAGCGGGGTTTGAAGAGCAGTTCTTC. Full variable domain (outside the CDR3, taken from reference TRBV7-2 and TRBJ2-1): GAGVSQSPSNKVTEKGKDVELRCDPISGHTALYWYRQSLGQGLEFLIYFQGNSAPDKSGLPSDRFSAERTGGSVSTLTIQRTQQEDSAVYLCASSSPTLAGFEEQFFGPGTRLTVL.

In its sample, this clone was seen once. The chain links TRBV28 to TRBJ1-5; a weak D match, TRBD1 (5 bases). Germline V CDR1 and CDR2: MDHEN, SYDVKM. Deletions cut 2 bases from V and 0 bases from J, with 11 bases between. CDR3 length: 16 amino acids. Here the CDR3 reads CASSLDSRYSNQPQHF. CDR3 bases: TGTGCCAGCAGTTTAGACAGCCGTTATAGCAATCAGCCCCAGCATTTT. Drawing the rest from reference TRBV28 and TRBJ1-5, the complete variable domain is DVKVTQSSRYLVKRTGEKVFLECVQDMDHENMFWYRQDPGLGLRLIYFSYDVKMKEKGDIPEGYSVSREKKERFSLILESASTNQTSMYLCASSLDSRYSNQPQHFGDGTRLSIL.

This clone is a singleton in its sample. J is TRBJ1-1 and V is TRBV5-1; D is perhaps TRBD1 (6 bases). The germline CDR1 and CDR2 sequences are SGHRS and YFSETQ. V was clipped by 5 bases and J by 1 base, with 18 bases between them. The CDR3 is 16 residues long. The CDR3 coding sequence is TGCGCCAGCAGATCGGCAGGGGCTCGGCAGAACACTGAAGCTTTCTTT. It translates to CASRSAGARQNTEAFF.

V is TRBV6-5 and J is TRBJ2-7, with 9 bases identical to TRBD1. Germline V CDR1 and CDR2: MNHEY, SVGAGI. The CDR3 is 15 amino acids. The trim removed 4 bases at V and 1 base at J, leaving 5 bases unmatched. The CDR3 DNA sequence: TGTGCCAGCAGTTCGACGGACAGGGGTTCCTACGAGCAGTACTTC. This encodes CASSSTDRGSYEQYF.

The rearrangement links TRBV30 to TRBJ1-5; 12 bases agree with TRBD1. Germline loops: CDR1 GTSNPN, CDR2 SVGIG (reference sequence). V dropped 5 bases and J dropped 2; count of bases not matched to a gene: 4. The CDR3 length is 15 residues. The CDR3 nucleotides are TGTGCCTGGGCGGGACAGGGGGCTGGCAATCAGCCCCAGCATTTT. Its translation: CAWAGQGAGNQPQHF.

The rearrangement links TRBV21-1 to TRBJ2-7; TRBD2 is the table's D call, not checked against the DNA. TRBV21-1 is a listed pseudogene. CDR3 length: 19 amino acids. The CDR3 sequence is CASSKGGSWAGSLSLEQYF. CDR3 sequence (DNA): TGTGCCAGCAGCAAAGGGGGAAGTTGGGCGGGTTCACTCAGTCTCGAGCAGTACTTC.

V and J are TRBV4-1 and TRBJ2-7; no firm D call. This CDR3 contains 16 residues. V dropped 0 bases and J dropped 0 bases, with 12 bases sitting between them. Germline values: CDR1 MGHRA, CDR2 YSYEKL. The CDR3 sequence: CASSQDGRFYSYEQYF. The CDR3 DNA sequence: TGCGCCAGCAGCCAAGACGGCAGGTTCTACTCCTACGAGCAGTACTTC.